The 2 T cell receptor beta chains given below trace back to one sample, sequenced in a study of T cells in Graves' hyperthyroidism and ophthalmopathy. RNA transcripts were the template for amplifying TCR beta CDR3 regions. When the TCR CDR3 underwent first-round RT-PCR, the HTBI primer set was used. TCRdb itself ran the multiplex PCR reads through MiXCR, one entry per CDR3 protein. The table includes around 700,000 distinct CDR3 sequences, roughly a sixth detected once. Sample: blood. These receptors were obtained from a woman aged 50 to 65 with Graves' hyperthyroidism that later progressed to Graves' ophthalmopathy.

J is TRBJ2-5 and V is TRBV4-1, with D possibly being TRBD1 (6 bases). The CDR3 consists of 12 residues. CDR1 is MGHRA and CDR2 is YSYEKL in the germline V gene. V dropped 0 bases and J dropped 14 bases, with 13 bases sitting between them. In DNA, the CDR3 is TGCGCCAGCAGCCAAGATGGGGCAGGGGTCTACTTC. Protein: CASSQDGAGVYF.

This clonotype was seen repeatedly, ten times or more. The chain combines TRBV20-1 with TRBJ2-3, with 14 nucleotides matching TRBD2. Germline loops: CDR1 DFQATT, CDR2 SNEGSKA (reference sequence). This CDR3 has 15 residues. V shed 2 bases, J shed 5 bases, and the junction held 3 bases outside the gene matches. This CDR3 reads CSARRLAGGEDTQYF. DNA for the CDR3: TGCAGTGCTAGACGACTAGCGGGGGGGGAAGATACGCAGTATTTT.